This is a list of T cell receptor beta chains from one sample in a study of tumor and adjacent non-tumor tissue in lung cancer. TCRdb fed the multiplex PCR reads into MiXCR, producing one record per CDR3 protein. This table holds over 80,000 distinct CDR3 sequences, under 80% found once. Sequenced material: distant non-tumor lung tissue. The origin of the receptors is a woman in her fifties or sixties with non-small cell lung cancer. The CDR3 runs from the conserved cysteine through the conserved F or W. D genes are given only for firm matches. Only some rows state a clone size, as once, few, many or a class for expanded clones.

CDR3 DNA: TGTGTCAGCAGTTCATGGACAGGTGGTGGAACCACCATATATTTT; CDR3 protein: CVSSSWTGGGTTIYF; J gene: TRBJ1-3; clone size: .; V gene: TRBV6-6; D gene: TRBD1
CDR3 DNA: TGTACCAGCACCCATCTTAATCCAGGGGGCTCTAATCAAAAACTGTTTTTT; CDR3 protein: CTSTHLNPGGSNQKLFF; J gene: TRBJ1-4; clone size: .; V gene: TRBV6-5; D gene: TRBD1
CDR3 DNA: TGTGCCAACAGTGGGACTAGCGGGAGATATACGCAGTATTTT; CDR3 protein: CANSGTSGRYTQYF; J gene: TRBJ2-3; clone size: .; V gene: TRBV6-6; D gene: TRBD2
CDR3 DNA: TGCAGTGCAGAAGGCACGGCGGCGCAGTATTTT; CDR3 protein: CSAEGTAAQYF; J gene: TRBJ2-3; clone size: many; V gene: TRBV20-1; D gene: .
CDR3 DNA: TGTGACAGCAGGTGGGATATCTACGAGCAGTACTTC; CDR3 protein: CDSRWDIYEQYF; J gene: TRBJ2-7; clone size: few; V gene: TRBV6-1; D gene: .
CDR3 DNA: TGTGCCAGCAGTTACTCGATTTGCCATGAGCAGTCCTTC; CDR3 protein: CASSYSICHEQSF; J gene: TRBJ2-1; clone size: .; V gene: TRBV6-2/TRBV6-3; D gene: .
CDR3 DNA: TGCAATGCTCCCGGGACAGGAGGCACTAAAGCTTTCTTT; CDR3 protein: CNAPGTGGTKAFF; J gene: TRBJ1-1; clone size: .; V gene: TRBV20-1; D gene: TRBD1
CDR3 DNA: TGTCCCAGCAGCACCGGGACAGAGCGCACCTCCGAGCAGTACTTC; CDR3 protein: CPSSTGTERTSEQYF; J gene: TRBJ2-7; clone size: .; V gene: TRBV11-2; D gene: TRBD1
CDR3 DNA: TGTGCCAGCAGCGAGACGAAAGGGGGGAGTGGGGCCAACGTCCTGACTTTC; CDR3 protein: CASSETKGGSGANVLTF; J gene: TRBJ2-6; clone size: many; V gene: TRBV7-9; D gene: .
CDR3 DNA: TGTGCCAGCAGTCTGCGGGGCAGGGGTGACACTGAAGCTTTCTTT; CDR3 protein: CASSLRGRGDTEAFF; J gene: TRBJ1-1; clone size: .; V gene: TRBV12-3/TRBV12-4; D gene: .
CDR3 DNA: TGCAGCCCCCGAGGTTGGGTGGAAGGTGAAGCTTTCTTT; CDR3 protein: CSPRGWVEGEAFF; J gene: TRBJ1-1; clone size: .; V gene: TRBV29-1; D gene: .
CDR3 DNA: TGTGCCAGCAGTCTCTCTAGCGCCATTTACAATGAGCAGTTCTTC; CDR3 protein: CASSLSSAIYNEQFF; J gene: TRBJ2-1; clone size: .; V gene: TRBV6-6; D gene: .
CDR3 DNA: TGTGCCAGCAGCTCGGCGACGGAAGCCTATGGCTATACCTTC; CDR3 protein: CASSSATEAYGYTF; J gene: TRBJ1-2; clone size: .; V gene: TRBV11-2; D gene: .
CDR3 DNA: TGTGCCTCGAATAGCGGGAGCGAGTACACCGGGGAGCTATTTTTT; CDR3 protein: CASNSGSEYTGELFF; J gene: TRBJ2-2; clone size: .; V gene: TRBV6-1; D gene: TRBD2
CDR3 DNA: TGCAGCGCCAAGAAGCGGGATGGAGGTGAGCAATTATTC; CDR3 protein: CSAKKRDGGEQLF; J gene: TRBJ2-1; clone size: .; V gene: TRBV29-1; D gene: TRBD2
CDR3 DNA: TGTGTAAGCGGCAGGAACATTCAGTACTTC; CDR3 protein: CVSGRNIQYF; J gene: TRBJ2-4; clone size: .; V gene: TRBV6-2/TRBV6-3; D gene: .
CDR3 DNA: TGCGCCAGCACTGCGTGGACAGGGGAGGTTATCAGCCAGCATTTT; CDR3 protein: CASTAWTGEVISQHF; J gene: TRBJ1-5; clone size: .; V gene: TRBV10-1; D gene: TRBD1
CDR3 DNA: TGCGCCGGCAGCCAAGATCTGTTCGGACTAGCGGGAGGCTCCGATCAGTACTTC; CDR3 protein: CAGSQDLFGLAGGSDQYF; J gene: TRBJ2-7; clone size: .; V gene: TRBV4-1; D gene: TRBD2
CDR3 DNA: TGTTCCAACAGCTTCGAGAACACCGGTGAGCTGTTTTTT; CDR3 protein: CSNSFENTGELFF; J gene: TRBJ2-2; clone size: .; V gene: TRBV11-2; D gene: .
CDR3 DNA: TGCGCCAGCAGCTTGGTCGCCGGGGCGGCAGATACGCAGTATTTT; CDR3 protein: CASSLVAGAADTQYF; J gene: TRBJ2-3; clone size: many; V gene: TRBV5-1; D gene: .
CDR3 DNA: TGTGCCAGCCGAACCCGACTAGCGGGAAAATGCGAGCAGTACTTC; CDR3 protein: CASRTRLAGKCEQYF; J gene: TRBJ2-7; clone size: .; V gene: TRBV6-6; D gene: TRBD2
CDR3 DNA: TGTGCCAGCAGCCCGACTAAGGTTGTTGATGAGCGGTTCTTC; CDR3 protein: CASSPTKVVDERFF; J gene: TRBJ2-1; clone size: .; V gene: TRBV4-1; D gene: .
CDR3 DNA: TGTGCCATCAGCTCCGGAACAGGCTCTGGAAACACCATATATTTT; CDR3 protein: CAISSGTGSGNTIYF; J gene: TRBJ1-3; clone size: .; V gene: TRBV28; D gene: .
CDR3 DNA: TGTGCCAGATGGGACAGGAGTCAGCCCCAGCGTTTT; CDR3 protein: CARWDRSQPQRF; J gene: TRBJ1-5; clone size: few; V gene: TRBV6-1; D gene: TRBD1
CDR3 DNA: TGTGACAGCAGCCCCAACGGGAGACGGGCAGATACGCAGTATTTT; CDR3 protein: CDSSPNGRRADTQYF; J gene: TRBJ2-3; clone size: .; V gene: TRBV11-1; D gene: .
CDR3 DNA: TGCAGTGCTCTGGCAGCTCCCACCTACGAGCAGTACTTC; CDR3 protein: CSALAAPTYEQYF; J gene: TRBJ2-7; clone size: .; V gene: TRBV29-1; D gene: .
CDR3 DNA: TGCGCCAGCGGCCCCGTAGTGGAGCTATTTTTT; CDR3 protein: CASGPVVELFF; J gene: TRBJ2-2; clone size: .; V gene: TRBV10-2; D gene: .
CDR3 DNA: TGTGCCAGCAGCTTGGAACAGGGACGGGGATTCACAGAGCAGTTCTTC; CDR3 protein: CASSLEQGRGFTEQFF; J gene: TRBJ2-1; clone size: .; V gene: TRBV11-2; D gene: .
CDR3 DNA: TGCTCCGCAGGGGTGGAGACCCGATACTTC; CDR3 protein: CSAGVETRYF; J gene: TRBJ2-5; clone size: few; V gene: TRBV29-1; D gene: .
CDR3 DNA: TGTGCCATCAGTGACCAGATCTGGAGAGAGCAGTACTTC; CDR3 protein: CAISDQIWREQYF; J gene: TRBJ2-7; clone size: .; V gene: TRBV10-3; D gene: .
CDR3 DNA: TGTGCCAGCAACCCACAGGGGTTTTCCAATCAGCCCCAGCATTTT; CDR3 protein: CASNPQGFSNQPQHF; J gene: TRBJ1-5; clone size: .; V gene: TRBV19; D gene: TRBD1
CDR3 DNA: TGCACCAGCAGTTACGGTCAGTACGCTGAAGCTTTCTTT; CDR3 protein: CTSSYGQYAEAFF; J gene: TRBJ1-1; clone size: .; V gene: TRBV6-5; D gene: .